The 28 T cell receptor beta chains given below trace back to one sample, sequenced in a study of blood T cell repertoires in COVID-19. Sequenced by immunoSEQ multiplex PCR; TCRdb stores in-frame clones only, minus some. The table lists about 120,000 clones, about four fifths of them singletons. The specimen was peripheral blood. These receptors came from a woman between 65 and 79 years old with acute or convalescent COVID-19.

This sequence joins TRBV11-2 and TRBJ2-1; 7 bases align to TRBD2. The CDR3 covers 14 residues. Germline CDR1 reads SGHAT; CDR2 reads FQNNGV. V was clipped by 3 bases and J by 7 bases; unmatched bases: 6. The CDR3 coding sequence is TGTGCCAGCAGCTTCCGCAGCGGGGTTAATGAGCAGTTCTTC. Residues: CASSFRSGVNEQFF.

The rearrangement uses TRBV27 and TRBJ2-5, with 12 bases that match TRBD2. This CDR3 contains 18 residues. The germline CDR1 and CDR2 sequences are MNHEY and SMNVEV (reference sequence). Trimming removed 0 bases from V and 2 bases from J; junction bases left unmatched: 7. The CDR3 sequence: CASSLSGLAGGLQETQYF. CDR3 nucleotides: TGTGCCAGCAGTTTATCGGGGCTAGCGGGGGGGCTGCAAGAGACCCAGTACTTC.

CDR3 loop: CASSPTGRGNTIYF. The CDR3 nucleotides are TGTGCCAGCAGCCCGACAGGGAGAGGAAACACCATATATTTT. The chain recombines TRBV3-1 (or the pseudogene TRBV3-2) with TRBJ1-3, with TRBD1 matching 7 bases. Germline assignment: CDR1 LGHDT and CDR2 YNNKEL (reference sequence). The V gene end was trimmed by 4 bases and the J gene end by 4 bases; junction bases not matched to a gene: 4. The CDR3 has 14 amino acids.

The chain uses TRBV3-1 (or the pseudogene TRBV3-2) and TRBJ2-1; 10 bases line up with TRBD2. The length of the CDR3 is 15 residues. CDR1 and CDR2 from the germline V gene are LGHDT and YNNKEL (reference sequence). V gave up 3 bases and J gave up 9 bases; unmatched junction bases: 8. The CDR3 reads CASSHERGGLTEQFF. The CDR3 region has the DNA TGTGCCAGCAGCCATGAGCGGGGGGGCCTCACTGAGCAGTTCTTC.

The rearrangement joins TRBV5-1 to TRBJ1-3; 7 bases agree with TRBD1. After removal of 4 bases from V and 0 bases from J, the junction contained 13 bases not matched to a gene. CDR3 size: 18 residues. The germline V gene encodes CDR1 SGHRS and CDR2 YFSETQ. Here the CDR3 reads CASSLTEGQTISGNTIYF. In DNA form, the CDR3 reads TGCGCCAGCAGCCTAACAGAGGGACAGACAATCTCTGGAAACACCATATATTTT.

The chain couples TRBV24-1 to TRBJ1-2; 8 bases fit TRBD1. Per the germline V gene, CDR1 is KGHDR and CDR2 is SFDVKD. Trimming removed 2 bases from V and 4 bases from J; junction bases left unmatched: 2. The CDR3 loop spans 14 amino acids. The CDR3 nucleotides read TGTGCCACCAGTGATTGGACAGGGTCCTATGGCTACACCTTC. As protein: CATSDWTGSYGYTF.

This clone was seen a few times. This sequence joins TRBV12-1 and TRBJ2-1; the D call in the table, TRBD1, was not verified against the DNA. TRBV12-1 constitutes a pseudogene. The CDR3 totals 14 residues. The CDR3 protein is CASSFRRGINEQFF. CDR3 in DNA: TGTGCCAGCAGCTTTCGCAGGGGGATCAATGAGCAGTTCTTC.

This chain joins TRBV7-2 and TRBJ1-1; D unclear. This CDR3 comprises 13 residues. CDR1 is SGHTA, CDR2 FQGNSA, per germline. V was clipped by 6 bases and J by 4 bases, with 12 bases between them. CDR3 in DNA: TGTGCCAGCAGGATTGAGGGATTCACTGAAGCTTTCTTT. It codes for CASRIEGFTEAFF. The complete variable domain, with remaining parts taken from reference TRBV7-2 and TRBJ1-1, reads GAGVSQSPSNKVTEKGKDVELRCDPISGHTALYWYRQSLGQGLEFLIYFQGNSAPDKSGLPSDRFSAERTGGSVSTLTIQRTQQEDSAVYLCASRIEGFTEAFFGQGTRLTVV.

The rearrangement joins TRBV7-3 to TRBJ2-1; 11 bases are shared with TRBD2. This CDR3 spans 14 amino acids. Trimming removed 5 bases from V and 6 bases from J; junction bases left unmatched: 3. Germline values: CDR1 SGHTA, CDR2 FQGTGA. In DNA form, the CDR3 reads TGTGCCAGCAGCCGAACTAGCGGGGGCAATGAGCAGTTCTTC. Translated, it gives CASSRTSGGNEQFF.

V is TRBV7-9 and J is TRBJ1-1; tentative D call: TRBD1 (5 bases). Germline lookup yields CDR1 SEHNR and CDR2 FQNEAQ (reference sequence). Trimming left V 5 bases short and J 5 bases short, with 12 bases between. This CDR3 has 13 residues. The CDR3 nucleotides read TGTGCCAGCAGCCCCCAGGGTAGTACTGAAGCTTTCTTT. This translates into CASSPQGSTEAFF.

The V and J genes are TRBV5-4 and TRBJ1-3; the match to TRBD1 covers 8 bases. With V trimmed by 0 bases and J by 2 bases, 4 bases remained unmatched. The CDR3 extends over 16 amino acids. Germline values: CDR1 SGHNT, CDR2 YYREEE (reference sequence). For the CDR3, the DNA is TGTGCCAGCAGCTTGGGGACAGGGAACGCTGGAAACACCATATATTTT. Its translation is CASSLGTGNAGNTIYF.

This rearrangement joins TRBV5-6 to TRBJ2-5; 13 bases are a match to TRBD2. The CDR3 spans 15 residues. J was trimmed by 6 bases and V by 2 bases; bases with no gene match: 4. CDR1 is SGHDT and CDR2 is YYEEEE in the germline V gene. This CDR3 reads CASSLLAGGLQTQYF. CDR3 DNA sequence: TGTGCCAGCAGCTTACTAGCGGGGGGGCTGCAGACCCAGTACTTC.

As for this clone: A read error may explain this, as a much larger clone is one base away. DNA of the CDR3: TGTGCCAGCAGCTTGGACAGGGGGCCTTCACCCCTCCACTTT. Amino acid sequence: CASSLDRGPSPLHF. The rearrangement uses TRBV5-6 and TRBJ1-6; the match to TRBD1 covers 9 bases. Germline V CDR1 and CDR2: SGHDT, YYEEEE. The CDR3 totals 14 residues. The J segment lost 9 bases and the V segment lost 0 bases, leaving 1 base of the junction unmatched.

The genes are TRBV7-8 and TRBJ2-7, with no clear D. The ends were cut back, 1 base at V and 7 bases at J, with 14 bases in the middle. The CDR3 totals 14 residues. Germline V lookup: CDR1 SGHVS, CDR2 FQNEAQ. CDR3: CASSLVISSREQYF. CDR3 nucleotide sequence: TGTGCCAGCAGCTTAGTGATCAGTTCGCGGGAGCAGTACTTC. Full variable domain (missing parts from reference TRBV7-8 and TRBJ2-7): GAGVSQSPRYKVAKRGQDVALRCDPISGHVSLFWYQQALGQGPEFLTYFQNEAQLDKSGLPSDRFFAERPEGSVSTLKIQRTQQEDSAVYLCASSLVISSREQYFGPGTRLTVT.

There are a few counts of this clone. The V gene is TRBV2, the J gene TRBJ2-2; D call uncertain. Germline V gene sequence: CDR1 SNHLY, CDR2 FYNNEI. The CDR3 runs to 15 residues. V was cut by 5 bases and J by 5 bases, with 15 bases left in between. The CDR3 is CASSLYGGRTGELFF. The CDR3 bases are TGTGCCAGCAGTTTGTATGGCGGCCGGACCGGGGAGCTGTTTTTT.

The chain employs TRBV4-3 and TRBJ1-5; D unclear. Germline CDR1 is LGHNA and CDR2 is YSLEER. The CDR3 is made up of 13 amino acids. V was clipped by 0 bases and J by 3 bases, with 3 bases between them. CDR3 sequence (DNA): TGCGCCAGCAGCCAAGACTTCAATCAGCCCCAGCATTTT. Protein sequence: CASSQDFNQPQHF.

This chain connects TRBV5-4 to TRBJ1-6, with D unclear. This CDR3 has 16 amino acids. V lost 3 bases and J lost 5, with 15 bases in between. Germline V gene lookup returns CDR1 SGHNT and CDR2 YYREEE (reference sequence). This chain's CDR3 is CASSSPRGGNNSPLHF. DNA for the CDR3: TGTGCCAGCAGCTCCCCCCGGGGAGGGAATAATTCACCCCTCCACTTT.

This clone appeared a single time. CDR3 DNA: TGTGCCAGCAGCCAAGGCGGTTATAGCAATCAGCCCCAGCATTTT. Translating it yields CASSQGGYSNQPQHF. The genes are TRBV3-1 (or the pseudogene TRBV3-2) and TRBJ1-5; D is uncertain. Germline V gene lookup returns CDR1 LGHDT and CDR2 YNNKEL (reference sequence). The V end was cut by 1 base, the J end by 0 bases, with 7 bases between. The CDR3 totals 15 residues.

V and J are TRBV18 and TRBJ2-7; D perhaps matches TRBD1 (6 bases). Trimming shortened V by 2 bases and J by 3 bases, and 17 bases separated the two germline ends. This CDR3 comprises 16 residues. CDR1 KGHSH and CDR2 LQKENI come from the germline V gene. CDR3 sequence (DNA): TGTGCCAGCTCACCATTTGGACAGTCAAAAGACTACGAGCAGTACGTC. It yields the protein CASSPFGQSKDYEQYV.

The chain uses TRBV9 and TRBJ1-2, with 8 bases aligning to TRBD1. The CDR3 has 15 amino acids. Trimming cost V 3 bases and J 2 bases; bases outside gene matches: 6. The germline V gene has CDR1 SGDLS and CDR2 YYNGEE. Here the CDR3 reads CASSGSQGVNYGYTF. In nucleotides, the CDR3 is TGTGCCAGCAGCGGGTCACAGGGGGTCAACTATGGCTACACCTTC.

This clone was picked up one time. V gene TRBV13 combines with J gene TRBJ2-7, with D hard to call. V gave up 0 bases and J gave up 6 bases, with 6 bases separating them. From germline, CDR1 is PRHDT and CDR2 FYEKMQ (reference sequence). The CDR3 has 12 amino acids. Here the CDR3 DNA reads TGTGCCAGCAGCTTAGGGGCAGTCGAGCAGTACTTC. It is translated as CASSLGAVEQYF.

The chain recombines TRBV5-5 with TRBJ1-2; D is undetermined. The CDR3 runs 15 residues. The ends were cut back, 0 bases at V and 4 bases at J, with 13 bases in the middle. Germline CDR1 reads SGHKS; CDR2 reads YYEKEE (reference sequence). In DNA, the CDR3 is TGTGCCAGCAGCTTGGCACATGCGGCTAGCTATGGCTACACCTTC. It yields the protein CASSLAHAASYGYTF.

The genes are TRBV2 and TRBJ2-2; possible D gene TRBD1, 6 bases. The germline CDR1 and CDR2 sequences are SNHLY and FYNNEI. Trimming cost V 1 base and J 5 bases, with 11 bases left between them. The CDR3 is made up of 15 amino acids. CDR3: CASSEGRTATGELFF. In DNA, the CDR3 is TGTGCCAGCAGTGAAGGGCGGACAGCGACCGGGGAGCTGTTTTTT.

This clone was detected once. The CDR3 bases are TGTGCCAGCAGTTACTCCGCAGGGGCTAATCAGCCCCAGCATTTT. The encoded protein is CASSYSAGANQPQHF. The V and J genes are TRBV6-2 or TRBV6-3 and TRBJ1-5, with a weak D call TRBD1 (6 bases). Deletions cut 0 bases from V and 4 bases from J, with 10 bases between. Germline V CDR1 and CDR2: MNHEY, SVGEGT. This CDR3 spans 15 amino acids.

The chain joins TRBV7-2 to TRBJ2-7; the D gene is possibly TRBD1 (5 bases). V lost 1 base and J 3 bases, leaving 10 bases between the germline ends. CDR3 size: 14 residues. CDR1 SGHTA and CDR2 FQGNSA come from the germline V gene. The CDR3 region is CASSLVAGIYEQYF. CDR3 DNA sequence: TGTGCCAGCAGCTTAGTCGCAGGGATCTACGAGCAGTACTTC.

The chain joins TRBV24-1 to TRBJ1-2; 7 bases match TRBD1. The CDR3 is 12 amino acids. J lost 6 bases, V lost 4 bases, and 1 base had no gene match. Germline values: CDR1 KGHDR, CDR2 SFDVKD. The chain's CDR3 is CATSEQGNGYTF. The CDR3 DNA sequence: TGTGCCACCAGTGAACAGGGGAATGGCTACACCTTC.

The chain employs TRBV13 and TRBJ2-3; TRBD2 agrees at 8 bases. This CDR3 comprises 17 residues. V lost 5 bases to trimming and J lost 7 bases; unmatched junction nucleotides: 17. CDR1 is PRHDT, CDR2 FYEKMQ, per germline (reference sequence). In nucleotides, the CDR3 is TGTGCCAGCAGCGGCCCTCTTGGAGCGGGGGAGTCGAATACGCAGTATTTT. This translates into CASSGPLGAGESNTQYF.

In DNA form, the CDR3 reads TGTGCCATCAGCACCACGGATGAGCAGTTCTTC. Translation gives CAISTTDEQFF. The rearrangement uses TRBV10-3 and TRBJ2-1; no definite D call. The V gene's germline CDR1 is ENHRY and CDR2 SYGVKD. Trimming left V 6 bases short and J 8 bases short, with 8 bases between. CDR3 length equals 11 residues.